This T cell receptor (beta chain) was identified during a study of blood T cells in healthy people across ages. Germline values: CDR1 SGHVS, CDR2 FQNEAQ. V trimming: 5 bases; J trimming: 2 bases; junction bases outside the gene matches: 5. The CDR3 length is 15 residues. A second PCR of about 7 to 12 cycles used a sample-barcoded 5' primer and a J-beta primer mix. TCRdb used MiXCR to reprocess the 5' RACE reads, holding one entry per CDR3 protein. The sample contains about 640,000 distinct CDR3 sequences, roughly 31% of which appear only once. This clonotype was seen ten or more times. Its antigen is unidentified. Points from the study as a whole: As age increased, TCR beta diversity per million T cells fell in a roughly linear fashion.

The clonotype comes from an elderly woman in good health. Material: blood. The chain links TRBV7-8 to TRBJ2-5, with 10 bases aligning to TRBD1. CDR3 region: CASSGPGQGQETQYF. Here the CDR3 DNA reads TGTGCCAGCAGCGGACCGGGACAGGGGCAAGAGACCCAGTACTTC.